The 3 T cell receptor beta chains presented below share a single source sample, sequenced in a study of cytomegalovirus exposure and HLA in healthy donors. Here immunoSEQ multiplex PCR was the method, and the copy in TCRdb shows in-frame clones only, minus some. This table holds about 310,000 clones, 88% found once. The sequencing input was PBMCs. The source is a man in his thirties or forties in good health and CMV-seronegative.

The J gene is TRBJ2-3, the V gene TRBV5-4; possible D gene TRBD1, 7 bases. Trimming cost V 2 bases and J 3 bases, with 13 bases left between them. Germline CDR1 SGHNT, CDR2 YYREEE (reference sequence). The CDR3 length is 15 residues. Here the CDR3 DNA reads TGTGCCAGCAGCTTAGGCAGGGGGAGGACAGATACGCAGTATTTT. Its translation is CASSLGRGRTDTQYF. Full variable domain (outside the CDR3, taken from reference TRBV5-4 and TRBJ2-3): ETGVTQSPTHLIKTRGQQVTLRCSSQSGHNTVSWYQQALGQGPQFIFQYYREEENGRGNFPPRFSGLQFPNYSSELNVNALELDDSALYLCASSLGRGRTDTQYFGPGTRLTVL.

The chain links TRBV19 to TRBJ1-2; a possible D gene is TRBD1 (6 bases). CDR3 length equals 14 residues. Trimming cost V 4 bases and J 4 bases, with 13 bases left between them. The V gene's germline CDR1 is LNHDA and CDR2 SQIVND (reference sequence). CDR3 loop: CASSTRTETYGYTF. The CDR3 DNA follows: TGTGCCAGTAGTACGAGGACAGAAACCTATGGCTACACCTTC.

The chain employs TRBV4-1 and TRBJ2-1, with 11 bases that match TRBD2. V was pared by 1 base and J by 1 base, with 15 bases of the junction left unmatched. The CDR3 contains 21 residues. CDR1 is MGHRA, CDR2 YSYEKL, per germline. The CDR3 loop reads CASSQGVVKLAGDKSYNEQFF. CDR3 DNA: TGCGCCAGCAGCCAAGGGGTTGTAAAACTAGCGGGGGACAAATCCTACAATGAGCAGTTCTTC.